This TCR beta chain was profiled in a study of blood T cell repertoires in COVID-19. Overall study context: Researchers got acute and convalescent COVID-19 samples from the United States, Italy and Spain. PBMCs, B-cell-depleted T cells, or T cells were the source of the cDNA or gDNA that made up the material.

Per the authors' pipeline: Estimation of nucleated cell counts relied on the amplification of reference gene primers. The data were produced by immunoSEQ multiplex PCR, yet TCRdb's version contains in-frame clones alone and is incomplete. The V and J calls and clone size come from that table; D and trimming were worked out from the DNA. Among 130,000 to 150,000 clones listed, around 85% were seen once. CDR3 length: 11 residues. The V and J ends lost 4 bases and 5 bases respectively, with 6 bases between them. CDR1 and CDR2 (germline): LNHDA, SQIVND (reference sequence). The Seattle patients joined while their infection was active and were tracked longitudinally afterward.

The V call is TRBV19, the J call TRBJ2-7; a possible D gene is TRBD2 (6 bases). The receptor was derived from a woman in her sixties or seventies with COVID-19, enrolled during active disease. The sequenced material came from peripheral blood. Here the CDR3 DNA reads TGTGCCAGTAGTACGGGAGACGAGCAGTACTTC. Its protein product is CASSTGDEQYF.